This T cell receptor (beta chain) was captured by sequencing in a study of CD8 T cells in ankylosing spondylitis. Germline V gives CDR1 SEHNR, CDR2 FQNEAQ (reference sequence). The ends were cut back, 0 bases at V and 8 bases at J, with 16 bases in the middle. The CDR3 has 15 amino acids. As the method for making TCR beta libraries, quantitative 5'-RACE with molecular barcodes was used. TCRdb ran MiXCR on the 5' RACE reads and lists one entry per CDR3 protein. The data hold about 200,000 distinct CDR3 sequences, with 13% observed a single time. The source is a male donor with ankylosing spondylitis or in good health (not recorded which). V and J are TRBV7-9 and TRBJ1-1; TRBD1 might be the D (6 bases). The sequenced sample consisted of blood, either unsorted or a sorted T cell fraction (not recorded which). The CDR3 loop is CASSLAQGHPREAFF. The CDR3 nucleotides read TGTGCCAGCAGCTTAGCCCAGGGACACCCCAGGGAAGCTTTCTTT.